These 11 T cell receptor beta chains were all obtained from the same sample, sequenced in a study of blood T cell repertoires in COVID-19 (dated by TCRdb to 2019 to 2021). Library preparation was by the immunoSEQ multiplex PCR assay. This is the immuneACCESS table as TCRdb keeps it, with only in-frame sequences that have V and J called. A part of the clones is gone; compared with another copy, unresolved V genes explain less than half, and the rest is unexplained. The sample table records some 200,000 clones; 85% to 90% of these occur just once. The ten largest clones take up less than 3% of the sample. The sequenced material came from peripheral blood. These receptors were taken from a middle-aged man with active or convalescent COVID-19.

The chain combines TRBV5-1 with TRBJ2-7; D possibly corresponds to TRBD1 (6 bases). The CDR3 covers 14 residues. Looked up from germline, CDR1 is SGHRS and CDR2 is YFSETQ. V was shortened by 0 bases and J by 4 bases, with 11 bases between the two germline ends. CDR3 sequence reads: CASSLVPGEYEQYF. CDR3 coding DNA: TGCGCCAGCAGCTTGGTTCCAGGGGAGTACGAGCAGTACTTC.

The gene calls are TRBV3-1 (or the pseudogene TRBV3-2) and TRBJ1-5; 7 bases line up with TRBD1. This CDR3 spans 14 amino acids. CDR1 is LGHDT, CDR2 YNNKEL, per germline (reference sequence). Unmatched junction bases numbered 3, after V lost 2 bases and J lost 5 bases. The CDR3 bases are TGTGCCAGCAGCCAAAAGACAGGGCATCAGCCCCAGCATTTT. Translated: CASSQKTGHQPQHF.

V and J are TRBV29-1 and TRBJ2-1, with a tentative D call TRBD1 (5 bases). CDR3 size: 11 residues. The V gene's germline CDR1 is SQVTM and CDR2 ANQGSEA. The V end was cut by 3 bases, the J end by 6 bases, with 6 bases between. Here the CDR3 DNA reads TGCAGCGTTGAGGGGCGCAATGAGCAGTTCTTC. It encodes CSVEGRNEQFF.

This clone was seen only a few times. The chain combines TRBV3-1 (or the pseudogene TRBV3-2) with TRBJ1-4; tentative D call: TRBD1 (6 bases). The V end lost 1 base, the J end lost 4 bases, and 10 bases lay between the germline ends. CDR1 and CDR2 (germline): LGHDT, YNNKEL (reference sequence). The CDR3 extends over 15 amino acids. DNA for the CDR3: TGTGCCAGCAGCCAAGCAGGGGCTTATAATGAAAAACTGTTTTTT. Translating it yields CASSQAGAYNEKLFF.

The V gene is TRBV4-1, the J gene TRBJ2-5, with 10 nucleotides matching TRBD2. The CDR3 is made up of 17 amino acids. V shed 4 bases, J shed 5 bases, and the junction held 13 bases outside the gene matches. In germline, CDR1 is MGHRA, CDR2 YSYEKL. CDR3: CASSRPTSGTSRETQYF. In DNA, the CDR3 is TGCGCCAGCAGCCGACCTACTAGCGGGACCTCGAGGGAGACCCAGTACTTC.

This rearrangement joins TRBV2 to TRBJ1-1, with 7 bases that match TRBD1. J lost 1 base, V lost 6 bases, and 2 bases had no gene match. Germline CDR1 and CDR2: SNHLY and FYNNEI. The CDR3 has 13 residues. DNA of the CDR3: TGTGCCAGCAGCTACAGGGGGAACACTGAAGCTTTCTTT. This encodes CASSYRGNTEAFF.

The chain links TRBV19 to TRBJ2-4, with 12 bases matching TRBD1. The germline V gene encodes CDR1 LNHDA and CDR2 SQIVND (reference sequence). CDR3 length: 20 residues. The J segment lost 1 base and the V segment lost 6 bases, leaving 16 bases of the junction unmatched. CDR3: CASSPGQGAITGLAKNIQYF. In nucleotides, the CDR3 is TGTGCCAGTAGCCCGGGACAGGGGGCGATTACTGGATTGGCCAAAAACATTCAGTACTTC.

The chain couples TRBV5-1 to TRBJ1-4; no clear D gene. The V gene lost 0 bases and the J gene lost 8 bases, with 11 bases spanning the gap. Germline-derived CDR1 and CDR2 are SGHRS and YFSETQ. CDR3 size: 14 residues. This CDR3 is CASSLESRGEKLFF. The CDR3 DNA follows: TGCGCCAGCAGCTTGGAGTCTAGAGGGGAAAAACTGTTTTTT.

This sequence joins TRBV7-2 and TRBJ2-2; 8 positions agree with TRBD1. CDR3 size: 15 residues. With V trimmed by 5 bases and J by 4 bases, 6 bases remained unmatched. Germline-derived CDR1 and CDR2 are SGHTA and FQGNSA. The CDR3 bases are TGTGCCAGCAGCGATCAGGGGGCTGGCACCGGGGAGCTGTTTTTT. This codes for CASSDQGAGTGELFF.

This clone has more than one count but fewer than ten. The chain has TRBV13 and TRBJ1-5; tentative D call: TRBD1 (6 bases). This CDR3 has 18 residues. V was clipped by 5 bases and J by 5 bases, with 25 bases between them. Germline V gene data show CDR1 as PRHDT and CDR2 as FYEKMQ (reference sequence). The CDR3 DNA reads TGTGCCAGCAGCCTCCCATCTAATACAGGGAAATGTGATCAGCCCCAGCATTTT. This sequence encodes CASSLPSNTGKCDQPQHF.

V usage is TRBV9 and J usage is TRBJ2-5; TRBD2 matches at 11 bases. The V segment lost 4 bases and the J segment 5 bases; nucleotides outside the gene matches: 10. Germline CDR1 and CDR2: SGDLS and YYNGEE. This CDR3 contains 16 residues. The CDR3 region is CASSTNSGGALETQYF. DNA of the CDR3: TGTGCCAGCAGCACAAATAGCGGGGGGGCGTTGGAGACCCAGTACTTC.